Sequencing of this T cell receptor (beta chain) was carried out in a study of shared clonotypes between healthy human individuals. CDR1 is SGHTA and CDR2 is FQGTGA in the germline V gene. V was trimmed by 2 bases and J by 5 bases, leaving 19 bases between them. This CDR3 is 17 amino acids long. Libraries were prepared by immunoSEQ multiplex PCR; TCRdb keeps only in-frame clonotypes and omits some of them. The sample carries about 2.3 million clones, 85% to 95% recorded once. Input material: naive CD4+ T cells from PBMCs. Subset specified: CD45RA+ positively selected. The chain uses TRBV7-3 and TRBJ2-1, with unresolved D. The receptor comes from a man between 18 and 29 years old in good health. Some clones in this sample may be carry-over from other donors' samples. This CDR3 is CASSLWVGQTSNNEQFF. Here the CDR3 DNA reads TGTGCCAGCAGCTTATGGGTCGGCCAAACCTCTAACAATGAGCAGTTCTTC.